This TCR beta chain stems from a study of PD-L1 blockade in urothelial cancer. The sample's time point: peripheral blood 6 weeks after treatment start. Some clones are missing from TCRdb's copy, which holds only in-frame ones; the method was immunoSEQ multiplex PCR. This table holds 50,000 or so clones, approximately 83% found once. This clone is a singleton in its sample. The source of this sequence is a man aged 60 to 75 with urothelial cancer. The sequencing used PBMCs, collected around atezolizumab (anti-PD-L1) treatment.

CDR3 bases: TGTGCCAGCAGTTACCGCCCAGGGGCGACCCAGTACTTC. Protein product: CASSYRPGATQYF. This chain links TRBV6-5 with TRBJ2-5; D perhaps matches TRBD1 (6 bases). Germline V gene data show CDR1 as MNHEY and CDR2 as SVGAGI. Trimming cost V 2 bases and J 7 bases, with 11 bases left between them. The CDR3 extends over 13 amino acids.